The clone carrying this T cell receptor beta chain was found once. Its antigen is as yet unknown. These data belong to a study of radiation and T cells in renal cell carcinoma. The germline V gene encodes CDR1 LNHDA and CDR2 SQIVND (reference sequence). The length of the CDR3 is 15 residues. V shed 0 bases and J shed 3 bases, with 10 bases lying between them. Study-level results: Tumor samples were small regions of around 0.91 g.

Treatment denoted: treatment-naive control, cytoreductive nephrectomy. The method was immunoSEQ multiplex PCR; TCRdb's version includes in-frame clones alone and lacks a portion of them. This sample has some 15,000 clones, with 55% to 75% found just once. J is TRBJ2-3 and V is TRBV19; D possibly corresponds to TRBD2 (5 bases). The sequence was obtained from a man aged 35 to 55 with renal cell carcinoma. Specimen: tumor tissue, collected from a patient whose treatment was nephrectomy without radiotherapy. CDR3 sequence reads: CASSIDSGTTDTQYF. The CDR3 DNA reads as TGTGCCAGTAGTATAGATTCGGGAACGACAGATACGCAGTATTTT.